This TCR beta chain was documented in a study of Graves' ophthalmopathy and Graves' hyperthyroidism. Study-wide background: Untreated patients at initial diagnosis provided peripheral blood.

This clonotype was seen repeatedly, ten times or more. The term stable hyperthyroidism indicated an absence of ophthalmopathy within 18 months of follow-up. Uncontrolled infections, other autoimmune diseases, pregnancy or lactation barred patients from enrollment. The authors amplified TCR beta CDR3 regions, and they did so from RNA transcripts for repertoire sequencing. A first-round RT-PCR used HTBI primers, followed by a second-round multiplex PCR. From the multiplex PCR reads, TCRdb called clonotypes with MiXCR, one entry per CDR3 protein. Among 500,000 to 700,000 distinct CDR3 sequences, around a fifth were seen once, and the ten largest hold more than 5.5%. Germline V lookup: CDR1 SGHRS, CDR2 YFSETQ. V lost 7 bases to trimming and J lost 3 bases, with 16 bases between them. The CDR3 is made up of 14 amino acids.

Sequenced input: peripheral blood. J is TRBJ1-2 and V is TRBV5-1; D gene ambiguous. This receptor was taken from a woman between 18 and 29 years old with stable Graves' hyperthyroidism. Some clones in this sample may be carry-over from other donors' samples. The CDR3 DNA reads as TGCGCCAGCCACTGGGGAGGGCCGGACTATGGCTACACCTTC. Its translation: CASHWGGPDYGYTF.